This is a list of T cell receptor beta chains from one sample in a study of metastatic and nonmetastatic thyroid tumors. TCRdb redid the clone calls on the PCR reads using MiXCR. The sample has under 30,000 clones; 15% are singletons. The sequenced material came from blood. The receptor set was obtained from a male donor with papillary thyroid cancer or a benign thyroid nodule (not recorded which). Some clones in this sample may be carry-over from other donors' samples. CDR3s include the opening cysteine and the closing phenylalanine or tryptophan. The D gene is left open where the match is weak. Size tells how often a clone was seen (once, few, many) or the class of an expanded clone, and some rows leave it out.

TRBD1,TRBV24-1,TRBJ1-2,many,TGTGCCACCAGTGGATCCTCGGGACAGGGGGCGGTAGGCTACACCTTC,CATSGSSGQGAVGYTF
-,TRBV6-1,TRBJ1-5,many,TGTGCCAGCAGGCAAACAGGTTATCAGCCCCAGCATTTT,CASRQTGYQPQHF
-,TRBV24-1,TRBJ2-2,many,TGTGCCACCAGTGAATACCCAGGGGACGGAGGCGGGGAGCTGTTTTTT,CATSEYPGDGGGELFF
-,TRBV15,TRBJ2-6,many,TGTGCCACCAGCACCTATGTTGGGGCCAACGTCCTGACTTTC,CATSTYVGANVLTF
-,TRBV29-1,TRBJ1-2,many,TGCAGCGTTGAGGGGTGGGGGTACAGGGATCTCAACTATGGCTACACCTTC,CSVEGWGYRDLNYGYTF
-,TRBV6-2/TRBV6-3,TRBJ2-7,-,TGTGCCAGCAGAATAGGCGACGGGGTCCCCTACGAGCAGTACTTC,CASRIGDGVPYEQYF
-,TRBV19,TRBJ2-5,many,TGTGCCAGTAGTATAAGGACCCTAGCGCCTCAAGAGACCCAGTACTTC,CASSIRTLAPQETQYF
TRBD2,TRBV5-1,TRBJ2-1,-,TGCGCCAGCAGCCCCTGGACTAGCGGGGGATCCTACAATGAGCAGTTCTTC,CASSPWTSGGSYNEQFF
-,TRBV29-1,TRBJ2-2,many,TGCAGCGTTGAAGATCGAGGCACCGGGGAGCTGTTTTTT,CSVEDRGTGELFF
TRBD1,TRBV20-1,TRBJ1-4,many,TGCAGTGCTAGACCAATGCCGGGACAGGGGAAGGAAAAACTGTTTTTT,CSARPMPGQGKEKLFF
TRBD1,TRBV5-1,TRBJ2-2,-,TGCGCCAGCAGCTATAACCCCGGGACAGGGGGCGAAACCGGGGAGCTGTTTTTT,CASSYNPGTGGETGELFF
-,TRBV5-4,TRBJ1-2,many,TGTGCCAGCAGCTCGCTTGAGGGGCCCGGGTCGCGCGGCTACACCTTC,CASSSLEGPGSRGYTF
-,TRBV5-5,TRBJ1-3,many,TGTGCCAGCAGCTTGGCCCCAGCAGCAAACACCATATATTTT,CASSLAPAANTIYF
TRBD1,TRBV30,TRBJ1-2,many,TGTGCCTGGGACGGGGGGACAGGCTATGGCTACACCTTC,CAWDGGTGYGYTF
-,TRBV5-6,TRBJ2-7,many,TGTGCCAGCAGCTTGGGCCTGAGTACCTACGAGCAGTACTTC,CASSLGLSTYEQYF
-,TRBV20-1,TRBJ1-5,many,TGCAGTGCTACCAAGACGCCGGGGGGGCACGATCAGCCCCAGCATTTT,CSATKTPGGHDQPQHF
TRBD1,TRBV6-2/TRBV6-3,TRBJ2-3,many,TGTGCCAGCAGTCCCCTGGACAGGGGGCATGGAGATACGCAGTATTTT,CASSPLDRGHGDTQYF
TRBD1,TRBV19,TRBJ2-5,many,TGTGCCAGTAGTGACGGGGGGACAGGGCTACTTCAAGAGACCCAGTACTTC,CASSDGGTGLLQETQYF
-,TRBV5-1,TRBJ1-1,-,TGCGCCAGCAGCTTGAGCGTGGGCGCAAGTGCTGAAGCTTTCTTT,CASSLSVGASAEAFF
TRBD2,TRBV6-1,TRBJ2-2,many,TGTGCCAGCAGAGGACTAGCGGGAGCGGTCGGGGAGCTGTTTTTT,CASRGLAGAVGELFF
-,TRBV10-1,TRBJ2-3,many,TGCGCCAGCAGTGGGGAAGCCGGTGCAGATACGCAGTATTTT,CASSGEAGADTQYF
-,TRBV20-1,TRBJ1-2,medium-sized,TGCAGTACAGCTGGCTACACCTTC,CSTAGYTF